A single sample is the source of the 11 T cell receptor beta chains below, sequenced in a study of blood T cells in healthy people across ages. With a J-beta primer mix and a sample-barcoded 5' primer, a second PCR ran roughly 7 to 11 cycles. TCRdb fed the 5' RACE reads into MiXCR, producing one record per CDR3 protein. The sample has around 900,000 distinct CDR3 sequences, 51% seen once; the top ten hold 20% to 25%. The sample taken for sequencing was blood. The receptors shown here come from a woman aged 60-75 years in good health.

The chain carries TRBV24-1 and TRBJ2-3, with TRBD1 matching over 9 bases. V shed 6 bases and J 4 bases; nucleotides not matched to a gene: 4. Per the germline V gene, CDR1 is KGHDR and CDR2 is SFDVKD. The CDR3 totals 14 residues. The CDR3 sequence: CATSTGGAADTQYF. As DNA, the CDR3 is TGTGCCACCAGTACAGGGGGCGCCGCAGATACGCAGTATTTT.

This chain connects TRBV9 to TRBJ1-6; tentative D call: TRBD1 (5 bases). Germline V gene lookup returns CDR1 SGDLS and CDR2 YYNGEE. This CDR3 has 16 residues. The V gene lost 0 bases and the J gene lost 4 bases, with 11 bases spanning the gap. The chain's CDR3 is CASSVATGLYNSPLHF. In DNA form, the CDR3 reads TGTGCCAGCAGCGTAGCAACAGGCCTGTATAATTCACCCCTCCACTTT.

J is TRBJ2-7 and V is TRBV5-6, with 9 bases identical to TRBD1. V lost 4 bases to trimming and J lost 3 bases; unmatched junction nucleotides: 5. Germline lookup yields CDR1 SGHDT and CDR2 YYEEEE. This CDR3 comprises 14 residues. In DNA, the CDR3 is TGTGCCAGCAGCCACCGGGACAGGGTCTACGAGCAGTACTTC. Its protein product is CASSHRDRVYEQYF. The full variable domain, completed using reference TRBV5-6 and TRBJ2-7, is DAGVTQSPTHLIKTRGQQVTLRCSPKSGHDTVSWYQQALGQGPQFIFQYYEEEERQRGNFPDRFSGHQFPNYSSELNVNALLLGDSALYLCASSHRDRVYEQYFGPGTRLTVT.

This clonotype turned up a few times. The chain combines TRBV7-2 with TRBJ2-1, with 11 bases lining up with TRBD1. The CDR3 is 15 amino acids. The V segment lost 4 bases and the J segment 9 bases; nucleotides outside the gene matches: 8. The germline V gene has CDR1 SGHTA and CDR2 FQGNSA. The CDR3 here is CASSYGPGQGVEQFF. The CDR3 DNA is TGTGCCAGCAGCTACGGGCCGGGACAGGGGGTTGAGCAGTTCTTC.

The chain joins TRBV20-1 to TRBJ1-4, with D possibly matching TRBD1 (5 bases). The germline V gene has CDR1 DFQATT and CDR2 SNEGSKA (reference sequence). The germline V and J ends were trimmed by 3 bases and 8 bases, with 22 bases remaining between them. CDR3 length: 16 residues. CDR3 nucleotides: TGCAGTGCTAGCCCTCCCGCCGGGGAGGCAGGGGAAAAACTGTTTTTT. It encodes CSASPPAGEAGEKLFF.

This clonotype was seen a handful of times. V is TRBV18 and J is TRBJ2-3; TRBD2 matches 8 bases. This CDR3 comprises 15 residues. Germline V gives CDR1 KGHSH, CDR2 LQKENI. J was trimmed by 5 bases and V by 6 bases; bases with no gene match: 10. CDR3 DNA: TGTGCCAGCTCTCTCAACTCGGGAGGGAGAGATACGCAGTATTTT. Amino acid sequence: CASSLNSGGRDTQYF.

The chain joins TRBV20-1 to TRBJ2-7, with 7 bases aligning to TRBD2. The DNA end favors TRBJ2-5, so the J call may be wrong. The germline V gene encodes CDR1 DFQATT and CDR2 SNEGSKA (reference sequence). The CDR3 covers 18 residues. This CDR3 reads CSARGRDYPSRRGETQYF. Here the CDR3 DNA reads TGCAGTGCTAGAGGAAGGGACTACCCGTCTCGTAGAGGAGAGACCCAGTACTTC.

The V and J genes are TRBV7-2 and TRBJ2-1, with 8 positions matching TRBD2. CDR1 and CDR2 (germline): SGHTA, FQGNSA. The CDR3 extends over 15 amino acids. Trimming took 1 base from V and 9 from J; bases not matched to a gene: 8. The CDR3 is CASSLVRSGRGEQFF. CDR3 DNA sequence: TGTGCCAGCAGCTTAGTAAGGAGCGGGAGAGGTGAGCAGTTCTTC.

In its sample, this clonotype was seen a few times. The gene calls are TRBV4-1 and TRBJ2-7; tentatively, D is TRBD1 (6 bases). The CDR3 runs to 15 residues. V lost 5 bases, J lost 0 bases, and 14 bases lay in between. Germline-derived CDR1 and CDR2 are MGHRA and YSYEKL. The chain's CDR3 is CASSEGHGVSYEQYF. For the CDR3, the DNA is TGCGCCAGCAGCGAGGGACATGGGGTCTCCTACGAGCAGTACTTC.

The chain is built from TRBV30 and TRBJ1-1; TRBD1 might be the D (5 bases). Germline V gene data show CDR1 as GTSNPN and CDR2 as SVGIG (reference sequence). Trimming left V 8 bases short and J 2 bases short, with 9 bases between. The CDR3 contains 11 residues. CDR3 loop: CAGGGNTEAFF. The CDR3 DNA sequence: TGTGCCGGGGGGGGAAACACTGAAGCTTTCTTT. The full variable domain, rest sourced from reference TRBV30 and TRBJ1-1, is SQTIHQWPATLVQPVGSPLSLECTVEGTSNPNLYWYRQAAGRGLQLLFYSVGIGQISSEVPQNLSASRPQDRQFILSSKKLLLSDSGFYLCAGGGNTEAFFGQGTRLTVV.

A few counts support this clonotype. The V gene is TRBV20-1, the J gene TRBJ2-1; D call uncertain. CDR3 length equals 13 residues. The germline gives CDR1 DFQATT, CDR2 SNEGSKA (reference sequence). Between the trimmed V and J ends, which lost 6 bases and 4 bases, there was a span of 13 bases. The CDR3 DNA sequence: TGCAGTGCCGACGGGCAGTCTTACAATGAGCAGTTCTTC. It yields the protein CSADGQSYNEQFF.